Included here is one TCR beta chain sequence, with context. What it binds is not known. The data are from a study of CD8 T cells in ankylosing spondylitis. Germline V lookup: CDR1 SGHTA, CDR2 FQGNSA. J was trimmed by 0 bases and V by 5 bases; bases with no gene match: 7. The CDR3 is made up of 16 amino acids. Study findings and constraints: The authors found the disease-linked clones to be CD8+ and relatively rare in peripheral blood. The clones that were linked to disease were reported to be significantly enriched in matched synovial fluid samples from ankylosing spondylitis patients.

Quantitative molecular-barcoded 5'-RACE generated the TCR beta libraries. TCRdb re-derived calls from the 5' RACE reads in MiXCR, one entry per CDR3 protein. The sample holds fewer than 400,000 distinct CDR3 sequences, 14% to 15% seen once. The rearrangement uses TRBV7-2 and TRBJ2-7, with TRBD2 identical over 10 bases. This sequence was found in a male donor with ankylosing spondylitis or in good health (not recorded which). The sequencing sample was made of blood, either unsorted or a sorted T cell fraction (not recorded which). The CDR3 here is CASSQPSGSVSYEQYF. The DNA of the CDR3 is TGTGCCAGCAGCCAACCTAGCGGGAGTGTCTCCTACGAGCAGTACTTC.